This TCR beta chain was recovered during a study of cytomegalovirus exposure and HLA in healthy donors. Study summary: Tens of millions of unique TCRs from HLA-typed donors were held in an early release of data.

Primers: 60 Vbeta forward and 13 Jbeta reverse. TCRdb keeps only in-frame clones here, not all; method: immunoSEQ multiplex PCR. The sample comprises roughly 190,000 clones, roughly 74% of which are singletons, and roughly 15% rests with the top ten. General study results and limits: A later analysis reportedly found fewer N-insertions in an Asian-associated ancestry cluster than the roughly 670-donor mean.

Details on this clone: Its target is not known.

The origin of this receptor is a woman aged 25 to 39 in good health and CMV-seropositive. Specimen: PBMCs.

CDR3 DNA sequence: TGCAGCGTCGATGACAGGGTTTCCTTCCTGGGTGGCTACACCTTC. It translates to CSVDDRVSFLGGYTF. The chain combines TRBV29-1 with TRBJ1-2; 7 nucleotides match TRBD1. The CDR3 totals 15 residues. Germline CDR1 and CDR2: SQVTM and ANQGSEA. J was trimmed by 7 bases and V by 6 bases; bases with no gene match: 17.